Described below is a single T cell receptor beta chain sequence and its context. Per germline, CDR1 SGHRS and CDR2 YFSETQ. CDR3 length: 18 amino acids. V gave up 1 base and J gave up 0 bases; unmatched junction bases: 11. The source of the sample is a study of T cells in tumors after PD-1 blockade. The assay was immunoSEQ multiplex PCR, and TCRdb's table has in-frame clones only and misses some. The table lists some 4,900 clones, approximately 70% of them singletons. This sample comprised tumor tissue, obtained before anti-PD-1 treatment. J is TRBJ2-7 and V is TRBV5-1; 9 nucleotides agree with TRBD1. This receptor was taken from a human donor with cutaneous squamous cell carcinoma. CDR3 in DNA: TGCGCCAGCAGCTTGTTTACAGGGGGCGGATTTTTCTCCTACGAGCAGTACTTC. It translates to CASSLFTGGGFFSYEQYF. Full variable domain (rest looked up from reference TRBV5-1 and TRBJ2-7): KAGVTQTPRYLIKTRGQQVTLSCSPISGHRSVSWYQQTPGQGLQFLFEYFSETQRNKGNFPGRFSGRQFSNSRSEMNVSTLELGDSALYLCASSLFTGGGFFSYEQYFGPGTRLTVT.